This record covers a single T cell receptor beta chain. Its antigen is undetermined. The entry originates in a study of T cell responses to AZD1222 COVID-19 vaccine. Method: immunoSEQ multiplex PCR; TCRdb's copy keeps in-frame clones and lacks some. The sample records fewer than 130,000 clones, 80% to 90% being singletons. Study-level results: It should be noted that donors were predominantly white British and more often female, and clonal diversity was possibly underestimated. Repertoire sampling occurred only after the peak T cell response.

V was clipped by 1 base and J by 2 bases; unmatched bases: 7. The CDR3 loop spans 16 amino acids. Per germline, CDR1 LNHDA and CDR2 SQIVND (reference sequence). The J gene is TRBJ1-1, the V gene TRBV19, with 7 bases matching TRBD1. Sequenced material: peripheral blood, taken 28 days after the second AZD1222 dose. This sequence originates from an adult who received the AZD1222 COVID-19 vaccine. The CDR3 DNA is TGTGCCAGTAGTATAGTGAGGGGGCAGAGAAACACTGAAGCTTTCTTT. The encoded protein is CASSIVRGQRNTEAFF.